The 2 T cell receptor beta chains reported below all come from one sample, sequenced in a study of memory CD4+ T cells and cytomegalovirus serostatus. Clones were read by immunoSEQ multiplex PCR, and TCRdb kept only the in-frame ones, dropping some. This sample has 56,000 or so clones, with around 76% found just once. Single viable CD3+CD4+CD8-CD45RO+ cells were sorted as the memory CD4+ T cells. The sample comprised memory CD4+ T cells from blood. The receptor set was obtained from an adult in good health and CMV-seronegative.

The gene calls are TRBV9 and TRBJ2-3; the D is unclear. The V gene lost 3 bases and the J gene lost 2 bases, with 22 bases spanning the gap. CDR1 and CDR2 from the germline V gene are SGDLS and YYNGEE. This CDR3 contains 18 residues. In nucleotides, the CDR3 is TGTGCCAGCAGCGGAAGTCGGAACCTTATCTATAACACAGATACGCAGTATTTT. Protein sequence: CASSGSRNLIYNTDTQYF. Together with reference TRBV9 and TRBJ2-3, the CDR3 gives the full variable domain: DSGVTQTPKHLITATGQRVTLRCSPRSGDLSVYWYQQSLDQGLQFLIQYYNGEERAKGNILERFSAQQFPDLHSELNLSSLELGDSALYFCASSGSRNLIYNTDTQYFGPGTRLTVL.

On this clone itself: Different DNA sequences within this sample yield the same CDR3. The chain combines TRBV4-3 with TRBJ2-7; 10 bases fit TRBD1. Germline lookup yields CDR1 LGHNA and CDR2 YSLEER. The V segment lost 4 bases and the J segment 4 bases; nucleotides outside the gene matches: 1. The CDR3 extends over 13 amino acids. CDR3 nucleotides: TGCGCCAGCAGCCGGGACAGGGGTTACGAGCAGTACTTC. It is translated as CASSRDRGYEQYF.